This T cell receptor (beta chain) derives from a study of blood T cell repertoires in COVID-19. Background on the study: Samples came from the United States, Italy and Spain, spanning acute and convalescent COVID-19. From T cells, B-cell-depleted T cells, or PBMCs came the material, which was cDNA or gDNA.

Original data processing: Nucleated cell number was recorded as an estimate derived from reference gene primer amplification. Sequenced by immunoSEQ multiplex PCR; TCRdb stores in-frame clones only, minus some. From that table come the V and J calls and clone size; the DNA was used to work out D and trimming. The data show about 14,000 clones, 85% to 90% seen once. Trimming pared 3 bases from V and 6 bases from J, leaving 11 bases between. The CDR3 loop spans 14 amino acids. The germline CDR1 and CDR2 sequences are MNHEY and SMNVEV (reference sequence). Input material: peripheral blood. The sequence was collected from a human donor in a cohort sampled during active COVID-19. The chain uses TRBV27 and TRBJ2-2; perhaps TRBD2 as D (6 bases). The CDR3 region has the DNA TGTGCCAGCAGTTTCCTTGGGAGGTCCGGGGAGCTGTTTTTT. This translates into CASSFLGRSGELFF.